The entry below describes one T cell receptor (beta chain). Antigen specificity is unknown. The CDR3 consists of 16 residues. The ends were cut back, 0 bases at V and 0 bases at J, with 9 bases in the middle. The germline V gene has CDR1 SGHRS and CDR2 YFSETQ. CTLA-4 blockade using ipilimumab, together with focal radiation, was received by patients with chemo-refractory metastatic non-small-cell lung cancer. The data are from a study of radiotherapy plus CTLA-4 blockade in lung cancer. Across the whole study: Among all patients, around 19% showed objective responses, while more than 25% had disease control. Study-level findings and limits: Dynamics of early blood T cell clones, together with interferon-beta, were reportedly the best predictors of response. Tumor-derived TCR clones expanded in blood after radiotherapy plus ipilimumab.

Clones were read by immunoSEQ multiplex PCR, and TCRdb kept only the in-frame ones, dropping some. Found here are about 39,000 clones, 75% to 85% of them singletons; the top ten hold more than 20%. This TCR was sampled from a human donor with non-small cell lung cancer that progressed on radiotherapy plus ipilimumab. Specimen: peripheral blood, collected from a patient treated with radiotherapy plus ipilimumab. The chain couples TRBV5-1 to TRBJ2-2, with a tentative D call TRBD1 (5 bases). CDR3 sequence: CASSLAAGSNTGELFF. Written as DNA, the CDR3 is TGCGCCAGCAGCTTGGCGGCAGGGTCGAACACCGGGGAGCTGTTTTTT.